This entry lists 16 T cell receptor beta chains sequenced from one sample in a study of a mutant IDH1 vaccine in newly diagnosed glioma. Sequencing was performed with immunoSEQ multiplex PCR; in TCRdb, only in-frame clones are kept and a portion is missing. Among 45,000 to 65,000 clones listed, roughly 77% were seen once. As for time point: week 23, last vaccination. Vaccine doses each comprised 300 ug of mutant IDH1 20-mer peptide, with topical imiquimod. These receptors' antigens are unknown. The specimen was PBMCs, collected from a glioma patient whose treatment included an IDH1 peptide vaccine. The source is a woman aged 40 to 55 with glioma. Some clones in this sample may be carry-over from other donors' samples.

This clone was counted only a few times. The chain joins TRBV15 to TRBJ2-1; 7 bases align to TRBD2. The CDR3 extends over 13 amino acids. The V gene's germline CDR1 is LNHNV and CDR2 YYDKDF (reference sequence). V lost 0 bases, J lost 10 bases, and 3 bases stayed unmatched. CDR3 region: CATSRDRAGEQFF. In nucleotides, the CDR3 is TGTGCCACCAGCAGAGATCGAGCGGGGGAGCAGTTCTTC.

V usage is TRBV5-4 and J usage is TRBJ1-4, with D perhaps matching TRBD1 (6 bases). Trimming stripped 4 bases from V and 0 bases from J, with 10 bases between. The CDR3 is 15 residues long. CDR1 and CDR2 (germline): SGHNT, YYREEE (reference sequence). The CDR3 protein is CASSRDTATNEKLFF. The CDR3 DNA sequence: TGTGCCAGCAGCCGGGACACTGCAACTAATGAAAAACTGTTTTTT. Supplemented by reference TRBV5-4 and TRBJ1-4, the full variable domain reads ETGVTQSPTHLIKTRGQQVTLRCSSQSGHNTVSWYQQALGQGPQFIFQYYREEENGRGNFPPRFSGLQFPNYSSELNVNALELDDSALYLCASSRDTATNEKLFFGSGTQLSVL.

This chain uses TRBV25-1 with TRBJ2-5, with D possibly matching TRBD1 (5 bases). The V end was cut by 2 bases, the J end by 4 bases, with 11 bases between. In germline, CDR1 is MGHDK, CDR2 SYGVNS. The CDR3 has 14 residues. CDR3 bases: TGTGCCAGCAGTGAAAGATGGGGCTCAGAGACCCAGTACTTC. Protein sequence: CASSERWGSETQYF.

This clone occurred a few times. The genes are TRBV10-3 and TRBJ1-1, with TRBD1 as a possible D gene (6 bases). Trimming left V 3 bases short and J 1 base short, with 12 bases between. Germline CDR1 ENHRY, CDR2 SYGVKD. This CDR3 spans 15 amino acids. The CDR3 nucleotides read TGTGCCATCAGTGATACGTTACAGGGGAACACTGAAGCTTTCTTT. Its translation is CAISDTLQGNTEAFF.

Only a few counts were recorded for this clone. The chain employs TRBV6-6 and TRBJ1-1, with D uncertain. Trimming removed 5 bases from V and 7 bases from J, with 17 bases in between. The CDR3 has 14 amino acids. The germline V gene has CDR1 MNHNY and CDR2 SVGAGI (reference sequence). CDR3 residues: CASSPGPAHLEAFF. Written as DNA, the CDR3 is TGTGCCAGCAGTCCCGGGCCCGCTCACCTTGAAGCTTTCTTT.

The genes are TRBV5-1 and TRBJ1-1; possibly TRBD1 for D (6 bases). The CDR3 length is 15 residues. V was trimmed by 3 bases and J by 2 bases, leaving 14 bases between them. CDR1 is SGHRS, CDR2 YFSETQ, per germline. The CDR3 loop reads CASSSLQGRNTEAFF. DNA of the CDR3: TGCGCCAGCAGCTCACTACAGGGTCGCAACACTGAAGCTTTCTTT.

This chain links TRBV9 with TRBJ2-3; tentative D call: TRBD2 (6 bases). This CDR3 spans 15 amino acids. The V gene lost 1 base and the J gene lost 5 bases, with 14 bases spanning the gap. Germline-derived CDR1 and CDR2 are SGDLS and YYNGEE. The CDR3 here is CASSVTRESGDTQYF. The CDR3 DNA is TGTGCCAGCAGCGTAACCCGGGAGTCGGGAGATACGCAGTATTTT.

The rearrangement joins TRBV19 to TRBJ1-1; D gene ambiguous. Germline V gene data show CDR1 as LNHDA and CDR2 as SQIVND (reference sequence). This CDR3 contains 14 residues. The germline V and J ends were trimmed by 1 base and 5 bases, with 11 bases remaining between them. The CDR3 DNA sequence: TGTGCCAGTAGTATAGTTTGGTCGGGGACTGAAGCTTTCTTT. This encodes CASSIVWSGTEAFF. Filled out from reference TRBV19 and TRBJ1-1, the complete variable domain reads DGGITQSPKYLFRKEGQNVTLSCEQNLNHDAMYWYRQDPGQGLRLIYYSQIVNDFQKGDIAEGYSVSREKKESFPLTVTSAQKNPTAFYLCASSIVWSGTEAFFGQGTRLTVV.

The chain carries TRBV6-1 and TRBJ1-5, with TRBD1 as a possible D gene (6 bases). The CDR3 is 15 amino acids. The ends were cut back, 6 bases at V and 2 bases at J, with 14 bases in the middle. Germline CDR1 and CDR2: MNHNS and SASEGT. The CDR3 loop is CASRAVRGGNQPQHF. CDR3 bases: TGTGCCAGCAGAGCCGTCAGGGGCGGCAATCAGCCCCAGCATTTT.

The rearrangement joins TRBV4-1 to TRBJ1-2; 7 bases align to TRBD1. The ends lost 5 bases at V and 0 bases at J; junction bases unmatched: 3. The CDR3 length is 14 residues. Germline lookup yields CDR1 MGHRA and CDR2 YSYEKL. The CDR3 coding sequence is TGCGCCAGCAGCTTACAGGGGACTAACTATGGCTACACCTTC. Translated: CASSLQGTNYGYTF.

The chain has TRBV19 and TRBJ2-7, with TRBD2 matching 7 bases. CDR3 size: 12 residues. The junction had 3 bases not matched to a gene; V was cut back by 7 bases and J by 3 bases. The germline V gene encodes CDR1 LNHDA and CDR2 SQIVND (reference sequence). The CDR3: CASNSGGYEQYF. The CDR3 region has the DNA TGTGCCAGTAATTCGGGGGGCTACGAGCAGTACTTC.

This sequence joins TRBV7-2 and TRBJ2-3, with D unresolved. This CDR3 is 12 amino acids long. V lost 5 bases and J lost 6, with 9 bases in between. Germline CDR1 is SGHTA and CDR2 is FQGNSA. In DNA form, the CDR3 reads TGTGCCAGCAGCCCTAATTGGGATACGCAGTATTTT. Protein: CASSPNWDTQYF.

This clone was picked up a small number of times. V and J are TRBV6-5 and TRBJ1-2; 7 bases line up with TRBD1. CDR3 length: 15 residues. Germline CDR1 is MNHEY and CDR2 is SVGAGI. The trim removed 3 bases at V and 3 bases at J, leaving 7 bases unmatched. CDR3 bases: TGTGCCAGCAGTTATGGACGACAGGGATACTATGGCTACACCTTC. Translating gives CASSYGRQGYYGYTF.

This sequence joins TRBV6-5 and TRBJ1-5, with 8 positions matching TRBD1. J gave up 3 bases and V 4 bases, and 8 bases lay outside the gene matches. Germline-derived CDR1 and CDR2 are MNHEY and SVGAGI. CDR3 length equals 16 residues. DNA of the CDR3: TGTGCCAGCAGTTCCGCCCCGACAGGGGCCAATCAGCCCCAGCATTTT. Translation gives CASSSAPTGANQPQHF.

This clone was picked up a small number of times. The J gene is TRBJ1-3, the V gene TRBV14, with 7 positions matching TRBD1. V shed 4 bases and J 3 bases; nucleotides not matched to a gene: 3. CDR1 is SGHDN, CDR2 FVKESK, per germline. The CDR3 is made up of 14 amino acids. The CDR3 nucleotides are TGTGCCAGCAGCCGGGACAGCTTTGGAAACACCATATATTTT. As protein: CASSRDSFGNTIYF.

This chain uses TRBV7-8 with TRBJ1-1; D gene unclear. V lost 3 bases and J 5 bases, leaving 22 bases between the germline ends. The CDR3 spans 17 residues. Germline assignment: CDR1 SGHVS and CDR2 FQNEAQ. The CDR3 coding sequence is TGTGCCAGCAGCTTTGTACCGCTGGCCGCGAGAGGGACTGAAGCTTTCTTT. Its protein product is CASSFVPLAARGTEAFF.